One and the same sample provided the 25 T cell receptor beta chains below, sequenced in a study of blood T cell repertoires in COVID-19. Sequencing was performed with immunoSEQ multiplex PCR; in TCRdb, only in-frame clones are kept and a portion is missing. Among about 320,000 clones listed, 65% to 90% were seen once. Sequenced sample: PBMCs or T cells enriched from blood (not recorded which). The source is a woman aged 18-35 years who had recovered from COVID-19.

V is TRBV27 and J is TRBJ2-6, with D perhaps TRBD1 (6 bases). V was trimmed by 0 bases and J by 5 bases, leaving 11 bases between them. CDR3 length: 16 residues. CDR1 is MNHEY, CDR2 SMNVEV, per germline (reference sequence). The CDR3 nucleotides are TGTGCCAGCAGTTTATCTCCCTGGGACAGGGCCAACGTCCTGACTTTC. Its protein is CASSLSPWDRANVLTF.

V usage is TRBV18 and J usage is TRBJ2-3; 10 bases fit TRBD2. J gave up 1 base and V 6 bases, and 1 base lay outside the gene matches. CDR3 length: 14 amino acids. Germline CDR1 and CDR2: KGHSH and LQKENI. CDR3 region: CASSSGGGTDTQYF. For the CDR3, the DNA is TGTGCCAGCTCCAGCGGGGGGGGCACAGATACGCAGTATTTT.

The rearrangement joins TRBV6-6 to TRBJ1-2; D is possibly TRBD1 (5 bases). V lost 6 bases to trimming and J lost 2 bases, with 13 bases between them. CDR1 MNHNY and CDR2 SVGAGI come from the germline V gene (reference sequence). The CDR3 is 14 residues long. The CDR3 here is CASSLRTYNYGYTF. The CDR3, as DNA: TGTGCCAGCAGCTTGAGGACATACAACTATGGCTACACCTTC.

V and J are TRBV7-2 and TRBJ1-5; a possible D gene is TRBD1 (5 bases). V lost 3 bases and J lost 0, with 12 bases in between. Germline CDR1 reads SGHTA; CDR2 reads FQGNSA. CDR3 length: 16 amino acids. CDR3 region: CASSLEGTYSNQPQHF. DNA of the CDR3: TGTGCCAGCAGCTTGGAGGGGACGTATAGCAATCAGCCCCAGCATTTT. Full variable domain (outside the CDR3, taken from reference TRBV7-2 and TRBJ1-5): GAGVSQSPSNKVTEKGKDVELRCDPISGHTALYWYRQSLGQGLEFLIYFQGNSAPDKSGLPSDRFSAERTGGSVSTLTIQRTQQEDSAVYLCASSLEGTYSNQPQHFGDGTRLSIL.

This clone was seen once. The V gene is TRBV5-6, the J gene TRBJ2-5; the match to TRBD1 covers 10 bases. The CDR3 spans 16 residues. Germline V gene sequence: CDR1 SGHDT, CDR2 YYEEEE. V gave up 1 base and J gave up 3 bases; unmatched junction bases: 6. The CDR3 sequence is CASSLRGTGVEETQYF. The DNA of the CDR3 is TGTGCCAGCAGCTTGAGGGGGACAGGGGTTGAAGAGACCCAGTACTTC.

The chain's CDR3 is CASSLEPGGARNTGELFF. The CDR3 region has the DNA TGCGCCAGCAGCTTGGAGCCAGGGGGCGCACGGAACACCGGGGAGCTGTTTTTT. The V and J genes are TRBV5-1 and TRBJ2-2; 8 nucleotides agree with TRBD1. Unmatched junction bases numbered 8, after V lost 0 bases and J lost 1 base. The CDR3 covers 18 residues. Germline assignment: CDR1 SGHRS and CDR2 YFSETQ.

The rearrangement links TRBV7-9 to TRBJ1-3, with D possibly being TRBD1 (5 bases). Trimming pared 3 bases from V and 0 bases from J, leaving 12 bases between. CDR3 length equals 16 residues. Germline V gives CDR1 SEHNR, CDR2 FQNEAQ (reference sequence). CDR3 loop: CASSLGPGYSGNTIYF. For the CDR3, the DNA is TGTGCCAGCAGCTTGGGGCCAGGGTACTCTGGAAACACCATATATTTT.

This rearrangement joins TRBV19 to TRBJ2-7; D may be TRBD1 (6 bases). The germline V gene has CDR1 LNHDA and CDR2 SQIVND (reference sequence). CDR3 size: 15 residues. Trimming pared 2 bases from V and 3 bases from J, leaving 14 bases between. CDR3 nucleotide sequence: TGTGCCAGTAGTATACTAACTCAACAGGGCTACGAGCAGTACTTC. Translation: CASSILTQQGYEQYF.

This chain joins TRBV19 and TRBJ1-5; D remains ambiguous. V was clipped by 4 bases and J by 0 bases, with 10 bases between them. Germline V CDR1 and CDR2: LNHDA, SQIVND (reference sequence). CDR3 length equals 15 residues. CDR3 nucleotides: TGTGCCAGTAGTAGGTTACATCTTAGCAATCAGCCCCAGCATTTT. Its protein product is CASSRLHLSNQPQHF.

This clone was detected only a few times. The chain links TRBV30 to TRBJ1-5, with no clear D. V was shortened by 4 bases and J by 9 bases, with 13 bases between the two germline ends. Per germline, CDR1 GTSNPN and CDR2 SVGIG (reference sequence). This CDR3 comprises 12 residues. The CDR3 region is CAWNDLQSPQHF. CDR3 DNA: TGTGCCTGGAATGATCTGCAGTCGCCCCAGCATTTT.

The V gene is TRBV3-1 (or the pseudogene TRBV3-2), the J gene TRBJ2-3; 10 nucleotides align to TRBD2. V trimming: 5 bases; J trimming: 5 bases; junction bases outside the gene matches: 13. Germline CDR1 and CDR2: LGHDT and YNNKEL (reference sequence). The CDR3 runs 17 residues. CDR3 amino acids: CASSSPSGGGYGDTQYF. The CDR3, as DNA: TGTGCCAGCAGCTCTCCTAGCGGGGGCGGATATGGAGATACGCAGTATTTT.

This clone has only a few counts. The CDR3: CASSVGGYGNTIYF. As DNA, the CDR3 is TGTGCCAGCAGCGTAGGAGGGTACGGAAACACCATATATTTT. The chain couples TRBV9 to TRBJ1-3; D is undetermined. With 0 bases removed from V and 4 bases from J, the gap between germline ends came to 8 bases. CDR1 SGDLS and CDR2 YYNGEE come from the germline V gene. The CDR3 covers 14 residues.

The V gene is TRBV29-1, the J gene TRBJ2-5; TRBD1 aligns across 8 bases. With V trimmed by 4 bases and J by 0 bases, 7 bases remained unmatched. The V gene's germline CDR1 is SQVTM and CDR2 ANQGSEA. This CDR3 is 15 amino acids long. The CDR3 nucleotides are TGCAGCGTTGGACAGGGGAGTTCAGACCAAGAGACCCAGTACTTC. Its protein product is CSVGQGSSDQETQYF. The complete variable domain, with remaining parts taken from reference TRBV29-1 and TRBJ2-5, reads SAVISQKPSRDICQRGTSLTIQCQVDSQVTMMFWYRQQPGQSLTLIATANQGSEATYESGFVIDKFPISRPNLTFSTLTVSNMSPEDSSIYLCSVGQGSSDQETQYFGPGTRLLVL.

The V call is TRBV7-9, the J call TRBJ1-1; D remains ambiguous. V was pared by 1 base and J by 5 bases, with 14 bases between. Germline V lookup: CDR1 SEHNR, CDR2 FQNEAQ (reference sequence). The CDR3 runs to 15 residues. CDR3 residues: CASSLGLPGDTEAFF. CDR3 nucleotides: TGTGCCAGCAGCTTAGGCCTTCCTGGAGATACTGAAGCTTTCTTT.

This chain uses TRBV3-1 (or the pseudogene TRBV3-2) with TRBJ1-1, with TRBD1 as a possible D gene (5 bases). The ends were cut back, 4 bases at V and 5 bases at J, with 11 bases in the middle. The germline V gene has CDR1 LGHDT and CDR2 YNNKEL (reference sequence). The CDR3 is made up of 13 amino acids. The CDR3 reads CASSLGRVTEAFF. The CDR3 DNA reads TGTGCCAGCAGCCTCGGCAGGGTGACTGAAGCTTTCTTT.

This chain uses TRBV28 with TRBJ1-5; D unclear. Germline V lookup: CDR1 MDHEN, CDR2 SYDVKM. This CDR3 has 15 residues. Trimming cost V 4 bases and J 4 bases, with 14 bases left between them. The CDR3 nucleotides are TGTGCCAGCAGTTCCACACTAGCCTTAAATCAGCCCCAGCATTTT. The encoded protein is CASSSTLALNQPQHF. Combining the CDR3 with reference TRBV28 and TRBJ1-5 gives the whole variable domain DVKVTQSSRYLVKRTGEKVFLECVQDMDHENMFWYRQDPGLGLRLIYFSYDVKMKEKGDIPEGYSVSREKKERFSLILESASTNQTSMYLCASSSTLALNQPQHFGDGTRLSIL.

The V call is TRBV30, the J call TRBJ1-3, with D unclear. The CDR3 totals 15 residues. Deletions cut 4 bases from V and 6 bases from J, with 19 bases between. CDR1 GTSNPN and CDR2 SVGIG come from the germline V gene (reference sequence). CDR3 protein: CAWTRRALGENTIYF. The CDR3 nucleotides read TGTGCCTGGACCAGGAGGGCCCTCGGTGAAAACACCATATATTTT.

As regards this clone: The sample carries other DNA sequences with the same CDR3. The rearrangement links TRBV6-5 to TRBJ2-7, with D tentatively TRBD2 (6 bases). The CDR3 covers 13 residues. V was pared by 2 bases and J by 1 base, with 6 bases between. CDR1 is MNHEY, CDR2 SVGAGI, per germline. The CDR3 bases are TGTGCCAGCAGTTACGGGGGGTCCTACGAGCAGTACTTC. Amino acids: CASSYGGSYEQYF.

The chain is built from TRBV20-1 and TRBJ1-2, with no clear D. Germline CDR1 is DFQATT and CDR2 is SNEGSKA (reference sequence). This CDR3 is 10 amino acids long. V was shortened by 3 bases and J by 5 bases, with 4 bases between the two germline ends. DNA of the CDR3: TGCAGTGCTAGTTCGTATGGCTACACCTTC. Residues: CSASSYGYTF.

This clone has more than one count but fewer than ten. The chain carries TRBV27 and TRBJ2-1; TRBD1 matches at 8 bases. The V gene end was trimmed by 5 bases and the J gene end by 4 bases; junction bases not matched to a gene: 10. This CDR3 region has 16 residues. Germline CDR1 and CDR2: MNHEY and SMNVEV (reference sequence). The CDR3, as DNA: TGTGCCAGCAGTAAAACAGGGGGTAGACTATACAATGAGCAGTTCTTC. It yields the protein CASSKTGGRLYNEQFF.

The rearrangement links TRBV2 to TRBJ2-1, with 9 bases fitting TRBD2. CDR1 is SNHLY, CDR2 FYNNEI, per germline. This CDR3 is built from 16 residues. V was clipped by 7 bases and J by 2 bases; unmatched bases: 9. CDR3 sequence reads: CASTDTSGSTYNEQFF. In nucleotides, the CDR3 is TGTGCCAGCACGGATACTAGCGGGTCAACCTACAATGAGCAGTTCTTC.

Written as DNA, the CDR3 is TGTGCCAGTAGTATACTAGGACAGGGGGCGAATTCACCCCTCCACTTT. Translation: CASSILGQGANSPLHF. The genes are TRBV19 and TRBJ1-6, with TRBD1 matching over 11 bases. Germline V gene data show CDR1 as LNHDA and CDR2 as SQIVND (reference sequence). The length of the CDR3 is 16 residues. With V trimmed by 2 bases and J by 7 bases, 4 bases remained unmatched.

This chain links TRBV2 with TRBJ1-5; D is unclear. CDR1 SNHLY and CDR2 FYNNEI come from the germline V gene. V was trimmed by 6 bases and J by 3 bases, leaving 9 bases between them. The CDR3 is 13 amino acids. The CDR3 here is CASREGYNQPQHF. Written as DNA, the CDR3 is TGTGCCAGCAGGGAGGGTTACAATCAGCCCCAGCATTTT.

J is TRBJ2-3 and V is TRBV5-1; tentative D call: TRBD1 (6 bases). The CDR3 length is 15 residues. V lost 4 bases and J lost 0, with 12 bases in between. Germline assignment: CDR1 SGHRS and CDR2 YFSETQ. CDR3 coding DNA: TGCGCCAGCAGCGCTGGACAGACTAGCACAGATACGCAGTATTTT. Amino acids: CASSAGQTSTDTQYF.

The CDR3 loop reads CASSTGTGVLNTEAFF. The CDR3 DNA follows: TGTGCCAGCTCAACGGGGACAGGGGTCTTAAACACTGAAGCTTTCTTT. The V call is TRBV18, the J call TRBJ1-1, with 10 nucleotides matching TRBD1. V trimming: 5 bases; J trimming: 2 bases; junction bases outside the gene matches: 8. This CDR3 has 16 residues. Per germline, CDR1 KGHSH and CDR2 LQKENI.